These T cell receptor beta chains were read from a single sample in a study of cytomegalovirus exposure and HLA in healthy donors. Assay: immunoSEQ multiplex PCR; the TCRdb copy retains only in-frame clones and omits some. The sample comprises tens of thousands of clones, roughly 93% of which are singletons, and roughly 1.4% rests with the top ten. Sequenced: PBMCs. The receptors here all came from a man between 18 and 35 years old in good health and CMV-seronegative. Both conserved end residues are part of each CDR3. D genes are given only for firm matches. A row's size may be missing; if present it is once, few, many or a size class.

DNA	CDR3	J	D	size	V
TGTGCCAGCAGCTCAGGACTAGCGGGAGATTCAGATACGCAGTATTTT	CASSSGLAGDSDTQYF	TRBJ2-3	TRBD2	NA	TRBV5-4
TGTGCCAGCAGCGTCTACGGACTAGCGGGAACAGATACGCAGTATTTT	CASSVYGLAGTDTQYF	TRBJ2-3	TRBD2	NA	TRBV9
TGTGCTAGTGGTTTGGTACTAGGGAACACCGGGGAGCTGTTTTTT	CASGLVLGNTGELFF	TRBJ2-2	NA	NA	TRBV12-5
TGTGCCAGCAGCCTCAGGGGGGGGACAGGGGGAGGCGAGCAGTACTTC	CASSLRGGTGGGEQYF	TRBJ2-7	TRBD1	NA	TRBV7-9
TGTGCCGTGAGCAGGGGGCGAGGCGAGCAGTACTTC	CAVSRGRGEQYF	TRBJ2-7	TRBD1	NA	TRBV6-5
TGTGCCACCAGCATAGCAGAGGGACTAGCGGGAATCAATGAGCAGTTCTTC	CATSIAEGLAGINEQFF	TRBJ2-1	TRBD2	NA	TRBV15
TGTGCCAGCAGGGGACTGGAGACCCAGTACTTC	CASRGLETQYF	TRBJ2-5	NA	NA	TRBV27
TGTGCCTGGAGTGCCCGGGACAGGGGTCCCGAGCAGTACTTC	CAWSARDRGPEQYF	TRBJ2-7	TRBD1	NA	TRBV30
TGCGCCAGCAGCTTGGGCGCGGGAGTAAACACCGGGGAGCTGTTTTTT	CASSLGAGVNTGELFF	TRBJ2-2	TRBD2	NA	TRBV5-1
TGTGCCAGCAGTAGCGAGAGCGGGAGGGCCGTCGAGCAGTACTTC	CASSSESGRAVEQYF	TRBJ2-7	TRBD2	NA	TRBV7-8
TGTGCCAGCAGCTCTGGGGCAGTCCGCAATGAGCAGTTCTTC	CASSSGAVRNEQFF	TRBJ2-1	NA	NA	TRBV11-3
TGTGCCAGCAGCTATCCTCAGCGGGAGAACACCGGGGAGCTGTTTTTT	CASSYPQRENTGELFF	TRBJ2-2	TRBD2	NA	TRBV5-4
TGCGCCAGCAGTGGAGGGGACAGAGCCTACGAGCAGTACTTC	CASSGGDRAYEQYF	TRBJ2-7	TRBD1	NA	TRBV10-1
TGTGCCAGCAGCTCACTAGCGGGAGGGCCGGGCGAGCAGTACTTC	CASSSLAGGPGEQYF	TRBJ2-7	TRBD2	NA	TRBV7-6
TGTGCCAGTAGCTCAATCCGTAGCGGAGGTACCGGGGAGCTGTTTTTT	CASSSIRSGGTGELFF	TRBJ2-2	NA	NA	TRBV19
TGTGCCAGCAGCTTAGGCGAGGTTCCTCCGGAGCAGTTCTTC	CASSLGEVPPEQFF	TRBJ2-1	NA	NA	TRBV11-3
TGTGCCAGCCGGTCGGGAGGGCCGAGAGGTGAGCAGTTCTTC	CASRSGGPRGEQFF	TRBJ2-1	TRBD2	NA	TRBV28
TGTGCCAGCAGCGAACAGGGGGTGGAGGAGACCCAGTACTTC	CASSEQGVEETQYF	TRBJ2-5	TRBD1	NA	TRBV7-6
TGTGCCAGCAGCTTAGGACTAGCAACCTACAATGAGCAGTTCTTC	CASSLGLATYNEQFF	TRBJ2-1	TRBD2	NA	TRBV7-2
TGTGCCAGCAGCTTAGGCGGAGGGACCGAGACCCAGTACTTC	CASSLGGGTETQYF	TRBJ2-5	NA	medium-sized	TRBV7-2
TGTGCCAGCAGCTCTAAGACAGGTGGTCAGCCCCAGCATTTT	CASSSKTGGQPQHF	TRBJ1-5	NA	once	TRBV11-2
TGTGCCAGCAGCTTAGTAGCGGGTATCCAAGAGACCCAGTACTTC	CASSLVAGIQETQYF	TRBJ2-5	TRBD2	NA	TRBV7-2
TGTGCCAGCTCGCCATCGGACACCCGAGGAGCTTTCTTT	CASSPSDTRGAFF	TRBJ1-1	NA	few	TRBV18
TGTGCCAGCAGCTTAGATCATGTGCAGTACTTC	CASSLDHVQYF	TRBJ2-7	NA	NA	TRBV11-2
TGTGCCAGCAGCCAAGGTCTACAGGGGGCCCGGGAGGCCCAGTACTTC	CASSQGLQGAREAQYF	TRBJ2-5	TRBD1	NA	TRBV4-2
TGTGCCAGCAGCTTCCCACTAGCGGGAGGGCCTGTTAGGTCCTACAATGAGCAGTTCTTC	CASSFPLAGGPVRSYNEQFF	TRBJ2-1	TRBD2	NA	TRBV7-3
TGTGCCAGTAGCTTAACTAGCGGGAGCGCAAGCTCCTACAATGAGCAGTTCTTC	CASSLTSGSASSYNEQFF	TRBJ2-1	TRBD2	NA	TRBV19
TGTGCCAGCAGTGCAGGGGGAGAGACCCAGTACTTC	CASSAGGETQYF	TRBJ2-5	TRBD1	NA	TRBV2
TGTGCCACCGGCGGGGCCTTAGCGGTAACCGGGGAGCTGTTTTTT	CATGGALAVTGELFF	TRBJ2-2	NA	NA	TRBV11-2
TGTGCCAGCGACCCCGGACAGTTTTCCTACGAGCAGTACTTC	CASDPGQFSYEQYF	TRBJ2-7	NA	NA	TRBV28
TGTGCCAGCAGCTTAGCGGGGAGCGCCGGGGAGCTGTTTTTT	CASSLAGSAGELFF	TRBJ2-2	NA	NA	TRBV7-8
TGCGCCAGCAGCCAAGAGGAGGGGGGGCGTCGCGAGCAGTACTTC	CASSQEEGGRREQYF	TRBJ2-7	NA	NA	TRBV4-1
TGTGCCAGTAGACTAGCGGGAGGTAGAGGTAAAGAGACCCAGTACTTC	CASRLAGGRGKETQYF	TRBJ2-5	TRBD2	NA	TRBV28
TGTGCCAGCATCACCCCCGGGGACTCTGGAAACACCATATATTTT	CASITPGDSGNTIYF	TRBJ1-3	NA	NA	TRBV28
TGTGCCAGCAGTTACGGGACTAGCGGGAGCGGCGACGAGCAGTACTTC	CASSYGTSGSGDEQYF	TRBJ2-7	TRBD2	NA	TRBV6-5